The 12 T cell receptor beta chains listed next were all sequenced from one sample in a study of blood T cell repertoires in COVID-19. Sequencing was performed with immunoSEQ multiplex PCR; in TCRdb, only in-frame clones are kept and a portion is missing. The profile shows about 170,000 clones, 70% to 85% of them singletons. Sequencing was carried out using PBMCs or T cells enriched from blood (not recorded which). The origin of the receptors is a woman in her seventies in a cohort exposed to, infected with or recovered from COVID-19 (not recorded which).

V gene TRBV5-4 combines with J gene TRBJ2-5, with 7 bases identical to TRBD1. The V gene end was trimmed by 2 bases and the J gene end by 2 bases; junction bases not matched to a gene: 12. Germline V gives CDR1 SGHNT, CDR2 YYREEE (reference sequence). The CDR3 length is 17 residues. CDR3 nucleotide sequence: TGTGCCAGCAGCTTTCGACAGGGTAGTGTAGTGCAAGAGACCCAGTACTTC. It is translated as CASSFRQGSVVQETQYF.

V gene TRBV21-1 combines with J gene TRBJ2-2; the table's D call TRBD1 went unverified against the DNA. TRBV21-1 is a documented pseudogene. This CDR3 is built from 15 residues. In nucleotides, the CDR3 is TGTGCCAGCAGCAAACCGGGACAAAGAACCGGGGAGCTGTTTTTT. Translation gives CASSKPGQRTGELFF.

V gene TRBV18 combines with J gene TRBJ1-4; no firm D call. V was shortened by 3 bases and J by 6 bases, with 14 bases between the two germline ends. From germline, CDR1 is KGHSH and CDR2 LQKENI. The CDR3 consists of 15 residues. The CDR3 is CASSPQDRGYEKLFF. The CDR3 nucleotides read TGTGCCAGCTCACCCCAAGACCGAGGTTATGAAAAACTGTTTTTT.

The chain couples TRBV5-4 to TRBJ1-6, with 7 bases fitting TRBD1. The CDR3 totals 17 residues. The germline CDR1 and CDR2 sequences are SGHNT and YYREEE (reference sequence). V was pared by 3 bases and J by 7 bases, with 13 bases of the junction left unmatched. CDR3: CASSSLPRGQANSPLHF. For the CDR3, the DNA is TGTGCCAGCAGCTCCTTACCTAGAGGACAGGCGAATTCACCCCTCCACTTT.

J is TRBJ2-5 and V is TRBV5-6; tentative D call: TRBD1 (6 bases). The V gene's germline CDR1 is SGHDT and CDR2 YYEEEE. V lost 4 bases, J lost 12 bases, and 22 bases lay in between. The CDR3 is 14 amino acids. CDR3 DNA sequence: TGTGCCAGCAGCCGAGTCGGGACACTCGTTTTTGAGTACTTC. Translating it yields CASSRVGTLVFEYF.

The chain uses TRBV9 and TRBJ1-2; TRBD1 might be the D (5 bases). Germline-derived CDR1 and CDR2 are SGDLS and YYNGEE. Trimming shortened V by 5 bases and J by 5 bases, and 13 bases separated the two germline ends. There are 13 residues in the CDR3. The CDR3 coding sequence is TGTGCCAGCAGTCAGGCCCAGGGATATGGCTACACCTTC. Protein product: CASSQAQGYGYTF.

The gene calls are TRBV7-9 and TRBJ2-4; 8 bases agree with TRBD2. The CDR3 runs 13 residues. Germline V gene lookup returns CDR1 SEHNR and CDR2 FQNEAQ (reference sequence). The junction had 2 bases not matched to a gene; V was cut back by 4 bases and J by 6 bases. CDR3 coding DNA: TGTGCCAGCAGCTCGGGGGGGCGAAACATTCAGTACTTC. This encodes CASSSGGRNIQYF.

The chain combines TRBV2 with TRBJ2-3; 10 bases fit TRBD2. The V gene end was trimmed by 9 bases and the J gene end by 1 base; junction bases not matched to a gene: 4. This CDR3 has 14 amino acids. Germline V gives CDR1 SNHLY, CDR2 FYNNEI. CDR3 sequence (DNA): TGTGCCAGTAGCCTAGCGGGAGGCACAGATACGCAGTATTTT. This translates into CASSLAGGTDTQYF. Supplemented by reference TRBV2 and TRBJ2-3, the full variable domain reads EPEVTQTPSHQVTQMGQEVILRCVPISNHLYFYWYRQILGQKVEFLVSFYNNEISEKSEIFDDQFSVERPDGSNFTLKIRSTKLEDSAMYFCASSLAGGTDTQYFGPGTRLTVL.

The chain couples TRBV28 to TRBJ2-5; D is unresolved. The V gene lost 6 bases and the J gene lost 7 bases, with 18 bases spanning the gap. The CDR3 spans 14 residues. Germline assignment: CDR1 MDHEN and CDR2 SYDVKM. The CDR3 region has the DNA TGTGCCAGCAGCATGACACCGTTACTGTGGACCCAGTACTTC. Its translation: CASSMTPLLWTQYF.

The chain recombines TRBV5-5 with TRBJ2-3; 9 bases agree with TRBD1. Trimming took 5 bases from V and 4 from J; bases not matched to a gene: 8. There are 15 residues in the CDR3. Germline assignment: CDR1 SGHKS and CDR2 YYEKEE (reference sequence). CDR3 sequence reads: CASRQQGARPDTQYF. In DNA form, the CDR3 reads TGTGCCAGCAGGCAACAGGGGGCCAGGCCAGATACGCAGTATTTT. The full variable domain, in which reference TRBV5-5 and TRBJ2-3 provide the parts outside the CDR3, is DAGVTQSPTHLIKTRGQQVTLRCSPISGHKSVSWYQQVLGQGPQFIFQYYEKEERGRGNFPDRFSARQFPNYSSELNVNALLLGDSALYLCASRQQGARPDTQYFGPGTRLTVL.

This clone was seen repeatedly, ten times or more. This chain's CDR3 is CASSPGDSPLHF. For the CDR3, the DNA is TGTGCCAGCAGTCCAGGGGATTCACCCCTCCACTTT. The chain uses TRBV11-3 and TRBJ1-6; D possibly corresponds to TRBD1 (6 bases). Trimming removed 6 bases at V and 8 bases at J, with 8 bases between. Germline V gene lookup returns CDR1 SGHNT and CDR2 YENEEA. The CDR3 is 12 amino acids.

As regards this clone: A junction boundary mismatches the germline segment, possibly from a read error. The chain has TRBV5-1 and TRBJ2-5, with unresolved D. The CDR3 contains 14 residues. Germline V lookup: CDR1 SGHRS, CDR2 YFSETQ. This chain's CDR3 is CANSLAGYQETQYF. CDR3 coding DNA: TGCGCCAACAGCTTGGCCGGGTACCAAGAGACCCAGTACTTC.